A selection of T cell receptor beta chains follows, all from one sample in a study of human T cells and chemical hapten exposure. Each CDR3 protein is one row after TCRdb ran MiXCR on the reads. The profile shows more than 100,000 distinct CDR3 sequences, over 7% of them singletons. Material: whole blood. These receptors were obtained from a human donor in good health. Some clones in this sample may be carry-over from other donors' samples. The CDR3 runs from the conserved cysteine through the conserved F or W. A D gene is named only where the DNA matches it firmly. Clone size, where shown, is once, few, many, or a class for clones that have expanded.

v_call	j_call	clone_size	d_call	cdr3_nt	cdr3_aa
TRBV27	TRBJ2-5	many	-	TGTGCCAGCCCCCTTGGCCAAGAGACCCAGTACTTC	CASPLGQETQYF
TRBV6-5	TRBJ2-2	few	-	TGTGCCAGCGGGGGCGAGGGGAACACCGGGGAGCTGTTTTTT	CASGGEGNTGELFF
TRBV20-1	TRBJ2-7	many	-	TGCAGTGCTAGAGGATACCGGGACACGGAGCAGTACTTC	CSARGYRDTEQYF
TRBV4-3	TRBJ2-5	many	-	TGCGCCAGCAGCCGAAAACCGGACAACCTAGAGACCCAGTACTTC	CASSRKPDNLETQYF
TRBV2	TRBJ2-1	-	TRBD1	TGTGCCAGCCCCCGGGACAGACCGAATGAGAAGTTCTTC	CASPRDRPNEKFF
TRBV2	TRBJ2-3	few	-	TGTGCCAGCGACAGGGAGGTGGCAGATACGCAGTATTTT	CASDREVADTQYF
TRBV10-3	TRBJ1-5	many	TRBD1	TGTGCCATCAGTGACGCCGGGACAGGGGGCAATCAGCCCCAGCATTTT	CAISDAGTGGNQPQHF
TRBV4-1	TRBJ1-3	few	-	TGCGCCAGCAGCCAAGATAAGCGGGGCTGGGTAAACACCATATATTTT	CASSQDKRGWVNTIYF
TRBV29-1	TRBJ2-7	few	-	TGCAGCGTTGTCTCGGGACTTACCTACGAGCAGTACTTC	CSVVSGLTYEQYF
TRBV5-1	TRBJ2-1	few	TRBD1	TGCGCCAGCAGCTTGGCGGGACAGGACTACAATGAGCAGTTCTTC	CASSLAGQDYNEQFF
TRBV7-2	TRBJ1-1	few	-	TGTGCCAGCAGCTTAGGCGGTAAGAAGTTCCTGAACACTGAAGCTTTCTTT	CASSLGGKKFLNTEAFF
TRBV29-1	TRBJ2-5	few	TRBD1	TGCAGCGCCTTGACAGGGCGGCAAGAGACCCAGTACTTC	CSALTGRQETQYF
TRBV12-3/TRBV12-4	TRBJ2-7	few	-	TGTGCCAGCAGTCCCTATGGGGGTTTGTCCTACGAGCAGTACTTC	CASSPYGGLSYEQYF
TRBV6-2/TRBV6-3	TRBJ2-7	few	TRBD1	TGTGCCAGCAGTTACTGGGATGTGGACGGGACAGCAGTGTGGGAGCAGTACTTC	CASSYWDVDGTAVWEQYF
TRBV3-1	TRBJ2-1	-	-	TGTGCCAGCAGCCAAGATAGGAGTAGCGGCGATGAGCAGTTCTTC	CASSQDRSSGDEQFF
TRBV12-3/TRBV12-4	TRBJ2-1	few	-	TGTGCCAGCAGGAGAGCGGAAGGCACCTACAATGAGCAGTTCTTC	CASRRAEGTYNEQFF
TRBV5-1	TRBJ1-1	-	TRBD1	TGCGCCAGCAGCTCGACTACCGGGACAGCTGAAGCTTTCTTT	CASSSTTGTAEAFF
TRBV27	TRBJ1-4	few	TRBD1	TGTGCCAGCAACAGACAGGGGAGGGCTGAAAAACTGTTTTTT	CASNRQGRAEKLFF
TRBV4-1	TRBJ2-1	many	TRBD2	TGCGCCAGCAGCCAGACACGGGGGACTAGCGGGAGTGGGCGGTGGATTGAGCAGTTCTTC	CASSQTRGTSGSGRWIEQFF
TRBV10-2	TRBJ1-2	many	TRBD1	TGCGCCAGCGCGACTGGGACAGAAAATAACTATGGCTACACCTTC	CASATGTENNYGYTF
TRBV29-1	TRBJ2-5	few	-	TGCAGCGCAGGGCGAGTTAAAGAGACCCAGTACTTC	CSAGRVKETQYF
TRBV11-1	TRBJ1-1	many	-	TGTGCCAGCAGCTTAATGTCAGGGGTGAACACTGAAGCTTTCTTT	CASSLMSGVNTEAFF
TRBV10-3	TRBJ1-6	many	-	TGTGCCATCAGATCGGAGCAGGGAGATCCACCCCTCCACTTT	CAIRSEQGDPPLHF
TRBV29-1	TRBJ2-7	-	TRBD2	TGCAGCGTTGGTAGCGGGACGGCTGGCGAGCAGTACTTC	CSVGSGTAGEQYF
TRBV6-4	TRBJ2-3	few	-	TGTGCCAGCAGTGATCGGGGAACCACAGATACGCAGTATTTT	CASSDRGTTDTQYF
TRBV7-3	TRBJ1-1	-	TRBD1	TGTGCCAGCAGCTCCCCCGGGACAGGGGACACTGAAGCTTTCTTT	CASSSPGTGDTEAFF
TRBV6-6	TRBJ2-7	few	-	TGTGCCAGCACCCCTCCGGCATCCTACGAGCAGTACTTC	CASTPPASYEQYF
TRBV7-9	TRBJ2-5	-	TRBD2	TGTGCCAGCAGCTTACGCGGGGGTGGAGAGACCCAGTACTTC	CASSLRGGGETQYF
TRBV12-3/TRBV12-4	TRBJ2-7	-	-	TGTGCCAGCAGTTTAAGGCAGAACTACGAGCAGTACTTC	CASSLRQNYEQYF
TRBV29-1	TRBJ2-3	-	-	TGCAGCACAACTCCCCGGGCCAGTACAACAGATACGCAGTATTTT	CSTTPRASTTDTQYF
TRBV5-4	TRBJ2-2	-	TRBD2	TGTGCCAGCAGCGTAGCGGGGGGACGCACCGGGGAGCTGTTTTTT	CASSVAGGRTGELFF
TRBV27	TRBJ2-2	-	TRBD1	TGTGCCAGCAGTTTTGGGGACAGGGGAAGAACCGGGGAGCTGTTTTTT	CASSFGDRGRTGELFF
TRBV12-5	TRBJ1-5	-	-	TGTGCTAGTGGGTCCCCCAGGGAGGAACAGCCCCAGCATTTT	CASGSPREEQPQHF
TRBV20-1	TRBJ2-7	-	-	TGCAGTGCTAGAGGGCAGGGAGTCAACGAGCAGTACTTC	CSARGQGVNEQYF
TRBV19	TRBJ1-5	-	-	TGTGCCAGTAGTATAATCGGAGGCAATCAGCCCCAGCATTTT	CASSIIGGNQPQHF
TRBV20-1	TRBJ1-1	many	-	TGCAGTGCTAATAGCGGTTGGAACACTGAAGCTTTCTTT	CSANSGWNTEAFF
TRBV20-1	TRBJ1-1	few	TRBD1	TGCAGTGCTAGAGACAGGGGGTACGAGGGCACTGAAGCTTTCTTT	CSARDRGYEGTEAFF
TRBV5-6	TRBJ1-1	-	-	TGTGCCAGCAGCTTTTGGCAGAACACTGAAGCTTTCTTT	CASSFWQNTEAFF
TRBV20-1	TRBJ1-1	many	TRBD1	TGCAGTGCTCCCATTATGGGGCAGGGGGCTGAAGCTTTCTTT	CSAPIMGQGAEAFF
TRBV6-5	TRBJ2-5	many	-	TGTGCCAGCAGCCTAGGGTATCGGGAGACCCAGTACTTC	CASSLGYRETQYF
TRBV20-1	TRBJ1-2	many	-	TGCAGTGCTCATTCCGACTATGGCTACACCTTC	CSAHSDYGYTF
TRBV20-1	TRBJ2-3	few	-	TGCAGTGCCCGACTACCCAGCACAGATACGCAGTATTTT	CSARLPSTDTQYF
TRBV4-3	TRBJ1-5	-	-	TGCGCCAGCAGCCAAGATAGGGGCCGGGAAAGCAATCAGCCCCAGCATTTT	CASSQDRGRESNQPQHF
TRBV7-2	TRBJ1-5	many	TRBD1	TGTGCCAGCAGCTTAGGGACAGGAGACAATCAGCCCCAGCATTTT	CASSLGTGDNQPQHF
TRBV6-2/TRBV6-3	TRBJ2-2	-	-	TGTGCCAGCAGTTATTGGACAGCCAACACCGGGGAGCTGTTTTTT	CASSYWTANTGELFF
TRBV12-3/TRBV12-4	TRBJ1-6	few	TRBD1	TGTGCCAGCAGTTTAAGACAGGGGGCTAATTCACCCCTCCACTTT	CASSLRQGANSPLHF